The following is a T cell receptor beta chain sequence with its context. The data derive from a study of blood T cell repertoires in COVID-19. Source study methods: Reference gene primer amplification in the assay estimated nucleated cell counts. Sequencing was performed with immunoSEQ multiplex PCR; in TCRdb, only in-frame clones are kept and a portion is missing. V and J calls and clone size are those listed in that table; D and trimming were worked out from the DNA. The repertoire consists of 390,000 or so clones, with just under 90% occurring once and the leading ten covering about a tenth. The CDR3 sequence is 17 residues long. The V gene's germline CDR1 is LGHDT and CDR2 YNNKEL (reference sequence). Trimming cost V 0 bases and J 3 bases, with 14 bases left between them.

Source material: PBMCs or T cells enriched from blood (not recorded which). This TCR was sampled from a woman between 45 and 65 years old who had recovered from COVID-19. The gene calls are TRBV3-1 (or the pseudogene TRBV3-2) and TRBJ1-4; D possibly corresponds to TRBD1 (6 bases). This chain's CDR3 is CASSQDVLGAANEKLFF. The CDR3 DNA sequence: TGTGCCAGCAGCCAAGATGTTTTGGGGGCAGCTAATGAAAAACTGTTTTTT.